Listed here is a single T cell receptor (beta chain). This sample stems from a study of blood T cell repertoires in COVID-19. Looking at the study overall: Acute and convalescent COVID-19 samples came from the United States, Italy and Spain.

Per the study methods: Reference gene primer amplification yielded estimated nucleated cell counts. Sequencing was performed with immunoSEQ multiplex PCR; in TCRdb, only in-frame clones are kept and a portion is missing. V, J and clone size were drawn from that table, and D and trimming were deduced from the DNA. The sample has more than 200,000 clones, roughly 90% seen once. Germline CDR1 LGHNT, CDR2 FRNRAP. The V and J ends lost 7 bases and 7 bases, in that order; junction bases with no gene match: 15. The CDR3 sequence is 15 residues long. This clonotype was sampled from a man between 65 and 85 years old with acute or convalescent COVID-19. The sample was peripheral blood. The chain has TRBV12-5 and TRBJ1-2; 7 nucleotides agree with TRBD1. CDR3 sequence (DNA): TGTGCTAGTGCCATTGAGACAGGGATCTCGGCTGGCTACACCTTC. As protein: CASAIETGISAGYTF.